These T cell receptor beta chains were read from a single sample in a study of blood T cells in healthy people across ages. TCRdb re-analysed the 5' RACE reads in MiXCR, keeping a single row per CDR3 protein. The sample records 850,000 to 1,000,000 distinct CDR3 sequences, around 48% being singletons. The specimen sequenced was blood. These receptors were taken from a man aged 25-45 years in good health. Each CDR3 is given with its conserved first and last residue. The order of the fields is V gene, J gene, D gene, clone size, CDR3 DNA, CDR3 protein. The D gene is left open where the match is weak. Size values are once, few and many counts, or a class for expanded clones, and some rows have none.

TRBV6-5	TRBJ2-3	-	few	TGTGCCAGCAGTTCCCGAACCCCAGTGGACTCAGATACGCAGTATTTT	CASSSRTPVDSDTQYF
TRBV7-2	TRBJ2-1	-	many	TGTGCCAGCAGCCTTTTTACCGGCAATTCGTACAATGAGCAGTTCTTC	CASSLFTGNSYNEQFF
TRBV7-6	TRBJ1-6	-	few	TGTGCCAGCAGCTTAGAAGGGGCCTCACCCCTCCACTTT	CASSLEGASPLHF
TRBV11-3	TRBJ2-1	-	-	TGTGCCAGCAGCTCGAACGATAGGGGGAACTACAATGAGCGGTTCTTC	CASSSNDRGNYNERFF
TRBV12-3/TRBV12-4	TRBJ2-3	-	-	TGTGCCAGCAGTTTACGGCCCGCCGGCGCAGATACGCAGTATTTT	CASSLRPAGADTQYF
TRBV2	TRBJ1-4	-	-	TGTGCCAGCAGTGACTATGAAAAACTGTTTTTT	CASSDYEKLFF
TRBV27	TRBJ2-3	-	-	TGTGCCAGCAGTTTATGGGGGGATAGAACAGATACGCAGTATTTT	CASSLWGDRTDTQYF
TRBV6-5	TRBJ2-3	-	-	TGTGCCAGCGTGGCCTCCGATACGCAGTATTTT	CASVASDTQYF
TRBV7-2	TRBJ2-5	TRBD2	-	TGTGCCAGCAGCTTAGACCCTCCAGCGGGAGTGTGGGAGACCCAGTACTTC	CASSLDPPAGVWETQYF
TRBV7-9	TRBJ2-3	-	-	TGTGCCAGCAGCTTAGCAGCAGGACCGAACACGCAGTATTTT	CASSLAAGPNTQYF
TRBV7-2	TRBJ2-7	TRBD1	-	TGTGCCAGCAGCCTTGGGACAGGGGCTAAGTACTTC	CASSLGTGAKYF
TRBV6-4	TRBJ2-1	TRBD2	-	TGTGCCAGCAGCGAAACTAGCGGTAAGGGTGAGCAGTTCTTC	CASSETSGKGEQFF
TRBV12-3/TRBV12-4	TRBJ1-2	-	-	TGTGCCAGCAGTTGGAACTTCGGGGGTAACTATGGCTACACCTTC	CASSWNFGGNYGYTF
TRBV28	TRBJ1-5	-	-	TGTGCCAGCAGTTCGTCACAGGGATTCAACAATCAGCCCCAGCATTTT	CASSSSQGFNNQPQHF
TRBV27	TRBJ1-5	-	-	TGTGCCAGCAGTATCGCAGGGACTAATCAGCCCCAGCATTTT	CASSIAGTNQPQHF
TRBV7-2	TRBJ2-5	-	few	TGTGCCAGCAGCCCCGACTACTGGGGAGAGACCCAGTACTTC	CASSPDYWGETQYF
TRBV20-1	TRBJ2-3	TRBD1	-	TGCAGTGCTCCCGACAGGGCCTACACAGATACGCAGTATTTT	CSAPDRAYTDTQYF
TRBV7-9	TRBJ2-7	TRBD2	few	TGTGCCAGCAGCTTAGCTAGCGGGGGGGAAGAGCAGTACTTC	CASSLASGGEEQYF
TRBV5-1	TRBJ2-3	TRBD2	-	TGCGCCAGCAGCCACAGCGGGGGCGACACAGATACGCAGTATTTT	CASSHSGGDTDTQYF
TRBV12-3/TRBV12-4	TRBJ2-7	-	few	TGTGCCAGCAGTCTGCGGACTCTTATCTCCGAGCAGTACTTC	CASSLRTLISEQYF
TRBV12-3/TRBV12-4	TRBJ2-7	-	-	TGTGCCAGCAGTTTCGGGGCAGCTGGGATGTTGGAGCAGTACTTC	CASSFGAAGMLEQYF
TRBV28	TRBJ2-3	-	-	TGTGCCAGCACCGGTGTCGGGACATCCCTCACAGATACGCAGTATTTT	CASTGVGTSLTDTQYF
TRBV11-2	TRBJ2-1	-	-	TGTGCCAGCAGCTTATACGTGGAAGGCAATGAGCAGTTCTTC	CASSLYVEGNEQFF
TRBV14	TRBJ2-7	-	few	TGTGCCAGCAGCCAAGAGTTCAACGAGCAGTACTTC	CASSQEFNEQYF
TRBV25-1	TRBJ2-1	TRBD1	-	TGTGCCAGCAGCTCCCCGGGACAGGGACGTAACAATGAGCAGTTCTTC	CASSSPGQGRNNEQFF
TRBV4-3	TRBJ2-3	TRBD2	-	TGCGCCAGCAGCCACCCATGGGACGAGCGGGGGGGCCCTAATACGCAGTATTTT	CASSHPWDERGGPNTQYF
TRBV12-3/TRBV12-4	TRBJ1-1	TRBD1	-	TGTGCCAGCATCCCTGTGGGCAGGGGGACTGAAGCTTTCTTT	CASIPVGRGTEAFF
TRBV24-1	TRBJ1-5	TRBD1	few	TGTGCCACCAGTGATGGGACAGAGCCAGGGCAGCCCCAGCATTTT	CATSDGTEPGQPQHF
TRBV25-1	TRBJ2-3	-	-	TGTGCCAGCAGTGATACGAGGGGCCTTACAGATACGCAGTATTTT	CASSDTRGLTDTQYF
TRBV20-1	TRBJ1-2	-	few	TGCAGTGCTAGAGATCACCAGCGGGATTTTCTACACACCTTC	CSARDHQRDFLHTF
TRBV5-4	TRBJ2-7	-	-	TGTGCCAGCAGCGGGGCGTTGGGGCCGGTCAACTCCTACGAGCAGTACTTC	CASSGALGPVNSYEQYF
TRBV6-5	TRBJ2-7	TRBD1	-	TGTGCCAGCAAGGTTGATTCGGACAGGGGCTACGAGCAGTACTTC	CASKVDSDRGYEQYF
TRBV4-1	TRBJ2-5	TRBD2	-	TGCGCCAGCAGCCAAGTATTAATCGCGGGGGGGCGAGAGACCCAGTACTTC	CASSQVLIAGGRETQYF
TRBV7-9	TRBJ2-2	TRBD1	many	TGTGCCAGCAGTCGTACAGGGGCCGGGGAGCTGTTTTTT	CASSRTGAGELFF
TRBV4-2	TRBJ1-2	-	-	TGTGCCAGCAGCCAAGATTACGATGGCTACACCTTC	CASSQDYDGYTF